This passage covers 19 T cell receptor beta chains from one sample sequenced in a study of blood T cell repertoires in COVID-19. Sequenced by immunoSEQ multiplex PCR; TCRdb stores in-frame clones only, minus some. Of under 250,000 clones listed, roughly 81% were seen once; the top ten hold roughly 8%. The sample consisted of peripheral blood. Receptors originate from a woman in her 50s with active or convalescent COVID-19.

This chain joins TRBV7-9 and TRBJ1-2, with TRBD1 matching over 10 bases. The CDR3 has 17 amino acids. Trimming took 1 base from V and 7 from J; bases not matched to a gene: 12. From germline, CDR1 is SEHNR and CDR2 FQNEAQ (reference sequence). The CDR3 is CASSLDSYGTGVFGYTF. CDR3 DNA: TGTGCCAGCAGCTTAGATTCCTACGGGACAGGGGTTTTTGGCTACACCTTC.

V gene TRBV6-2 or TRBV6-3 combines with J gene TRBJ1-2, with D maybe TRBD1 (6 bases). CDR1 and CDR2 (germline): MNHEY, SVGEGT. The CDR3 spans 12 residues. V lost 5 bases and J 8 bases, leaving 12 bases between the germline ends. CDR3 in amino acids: CASSRGQPGYTF. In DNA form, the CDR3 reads TGTGCCAGCAGTCGCGGACAGCCGGGCTACACCTTC.

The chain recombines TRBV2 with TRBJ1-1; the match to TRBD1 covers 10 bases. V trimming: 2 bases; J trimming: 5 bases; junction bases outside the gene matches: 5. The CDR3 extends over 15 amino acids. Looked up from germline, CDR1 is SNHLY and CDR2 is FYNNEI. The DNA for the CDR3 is TGTGCCAGCAGTGAACGGGACAGGGGAGGGACTGAAGCTTTCTTT. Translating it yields CASSERDRGGTEAFF. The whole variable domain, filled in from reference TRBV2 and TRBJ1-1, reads EPEVTQTPSHQVTQMGQEVILRCVPISNHLYFYWYRQILGQKVEFLVSFYNNEISEKSEIFDDQFSVERPDGSNFTLKIRSTKLEDSAMYFCASSERDRGGTEAFFGQGTRLTVV.

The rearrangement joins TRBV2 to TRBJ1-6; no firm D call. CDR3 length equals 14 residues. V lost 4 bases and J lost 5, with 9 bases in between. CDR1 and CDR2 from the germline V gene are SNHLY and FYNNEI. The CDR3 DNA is TGTGCCAGCAGTGTCGGGGATCATAATTCACCCCTCCACTTT. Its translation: CASSVGDHNSPLHF.

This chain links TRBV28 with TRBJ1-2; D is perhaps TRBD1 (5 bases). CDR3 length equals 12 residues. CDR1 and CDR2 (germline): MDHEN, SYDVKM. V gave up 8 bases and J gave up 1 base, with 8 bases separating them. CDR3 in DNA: TGTGCCAGCGTCGGGGGTAACTATGGCTACACCTTC. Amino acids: CASVGGNYGYTF.

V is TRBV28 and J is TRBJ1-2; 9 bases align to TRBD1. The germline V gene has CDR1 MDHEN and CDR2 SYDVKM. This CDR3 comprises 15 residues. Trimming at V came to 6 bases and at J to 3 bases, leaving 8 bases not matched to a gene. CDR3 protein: CASRTTTGGDYGYTF. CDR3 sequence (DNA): TGTGCCAGCAGGACCACTACAGGGGGCGACTATGGCTACACCTTC.

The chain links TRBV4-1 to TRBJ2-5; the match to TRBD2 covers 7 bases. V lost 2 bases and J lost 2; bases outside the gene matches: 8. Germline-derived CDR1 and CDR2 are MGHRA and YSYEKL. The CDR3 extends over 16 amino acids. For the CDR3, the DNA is TGCGCCAGCAGCCAAAATGAGGCGGGAGCTCAAGAGACCCAGTACTTC. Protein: CASSQNEAGAQETQYF.

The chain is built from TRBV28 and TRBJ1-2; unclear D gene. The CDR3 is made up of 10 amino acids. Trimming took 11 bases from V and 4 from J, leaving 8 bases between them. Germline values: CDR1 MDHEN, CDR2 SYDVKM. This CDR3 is CASGIYGYTF. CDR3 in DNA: TGTGCCTCGGGGATCTATGGCTACACCTTC.

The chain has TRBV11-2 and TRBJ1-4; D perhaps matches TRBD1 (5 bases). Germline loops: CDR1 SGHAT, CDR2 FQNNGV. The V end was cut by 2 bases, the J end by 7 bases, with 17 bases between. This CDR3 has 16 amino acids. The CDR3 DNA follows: TGTGCCAGCAGCTTAACTACCGGAAGGGGCAGTGAAAAACTGTTTTTT. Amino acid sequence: CASSLTTGRGSEKLFF.

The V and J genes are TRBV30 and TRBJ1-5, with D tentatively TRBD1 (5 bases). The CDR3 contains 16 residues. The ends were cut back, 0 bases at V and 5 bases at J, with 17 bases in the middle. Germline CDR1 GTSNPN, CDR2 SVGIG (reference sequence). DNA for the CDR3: TGTGCCTGGAGTGTTAGTGTCGGACTAGGGGATCAGCCCCAGCATTTT. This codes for CAWSVSVGLGDQPQHF.

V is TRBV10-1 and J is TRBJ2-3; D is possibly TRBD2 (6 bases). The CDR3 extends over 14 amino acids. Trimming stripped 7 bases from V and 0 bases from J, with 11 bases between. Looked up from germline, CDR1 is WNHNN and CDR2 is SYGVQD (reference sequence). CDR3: CASTAGTSTDTQYF. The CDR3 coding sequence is TGCGCCAGCACCGCGGGGACTAGCACAGATACGCAGTATTTT.

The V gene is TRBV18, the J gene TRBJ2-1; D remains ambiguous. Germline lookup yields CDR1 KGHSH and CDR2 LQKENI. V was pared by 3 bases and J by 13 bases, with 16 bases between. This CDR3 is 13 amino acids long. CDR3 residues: CASSPSGGTRQFF. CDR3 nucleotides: TGTGCCAGCTCACCGTCCGGCGGAACGAGACAGTTCTTC.

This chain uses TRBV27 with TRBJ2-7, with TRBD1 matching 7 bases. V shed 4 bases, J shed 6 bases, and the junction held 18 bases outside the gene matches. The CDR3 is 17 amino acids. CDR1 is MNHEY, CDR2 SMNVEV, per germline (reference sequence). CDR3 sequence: CASSYLTSGQSSIEQYF. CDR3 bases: TGTGCCAGCAGTTACCTAACATCGGGACAGTCCTCTATCGAGCAGTACTTC.

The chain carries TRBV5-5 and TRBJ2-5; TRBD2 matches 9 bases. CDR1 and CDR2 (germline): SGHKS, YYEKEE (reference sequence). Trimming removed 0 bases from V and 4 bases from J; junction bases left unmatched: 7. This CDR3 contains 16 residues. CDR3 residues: CASSLEVTSGGETQYF. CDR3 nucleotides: TGTGCCAGCAGCTTGGAGGTGACTAGCGGCGGAGAGACCCAGTACTTC.

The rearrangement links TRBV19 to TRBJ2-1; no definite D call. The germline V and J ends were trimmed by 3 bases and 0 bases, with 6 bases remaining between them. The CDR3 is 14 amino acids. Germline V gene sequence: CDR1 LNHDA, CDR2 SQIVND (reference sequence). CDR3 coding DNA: TGTGCCAGTAGTATGTCCTTCTCCTACAATGAGCAGTTCTTC. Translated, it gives CASSMSFSYNEQFF.

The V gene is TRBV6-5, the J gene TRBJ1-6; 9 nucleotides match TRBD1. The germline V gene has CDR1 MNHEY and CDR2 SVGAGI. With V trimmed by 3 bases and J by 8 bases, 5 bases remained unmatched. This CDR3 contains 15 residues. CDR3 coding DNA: TGTGCCAGCAGTTATTTGACAGGGGGAGATTCACCCCTCCACTTT. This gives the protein CASSYLTGGDSPLHF.

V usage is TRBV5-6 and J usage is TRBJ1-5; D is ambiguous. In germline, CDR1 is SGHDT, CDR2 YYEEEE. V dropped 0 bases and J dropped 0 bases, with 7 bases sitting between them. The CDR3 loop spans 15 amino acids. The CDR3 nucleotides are TGTGCCAGCAGCTTGGCAGGTTATAGCAATCAGCCCCAGCATTTT. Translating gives CASSLAGYSNQPQHF.

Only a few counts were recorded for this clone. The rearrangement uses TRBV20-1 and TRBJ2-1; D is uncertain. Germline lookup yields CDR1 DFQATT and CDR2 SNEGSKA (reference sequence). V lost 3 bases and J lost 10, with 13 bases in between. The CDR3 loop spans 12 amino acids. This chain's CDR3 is CSASGKVGEQFF. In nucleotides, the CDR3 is TGCAGTGCTAGTGGCAAAGTGGGCGAGCAGTTCTTC.

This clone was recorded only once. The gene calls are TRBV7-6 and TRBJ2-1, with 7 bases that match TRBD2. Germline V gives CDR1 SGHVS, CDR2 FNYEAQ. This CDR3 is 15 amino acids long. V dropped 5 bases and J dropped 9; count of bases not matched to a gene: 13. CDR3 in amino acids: CASSITSASKSEQFF. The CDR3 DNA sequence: TGTGCCAGCAGCATCACTAGCGCCTCGAAGAGTGAGCAGTTCTTC.